This TCR beta chain is from a study of T cell responses to AZD1222 COVID-19 vaccine. TCRdb's copy holds only in-frame clones and misses some; the assay was immunoSEQ multiplex PCR. The table records 75,000 to 100,000 clones, around 90% of them present only once. The sample was peripheral blood, taken on day 0 of AZD1222 vaccination. The receptor's source is an adult in good health.

The CDR3 loop reads CASSEAAWGYGYTF. In DNA, the CDR3 is TGTGCCAGCAGTGAAGCGGCGTGGGGCTATGGCTACACCTTC. This chain links TRBV6-1 with TRBJ1-2; D remains ambiguous. CDR1 and CDR2 (germline): MNHNS, SASEGT. This CDR3 has 14 residues. V shed 0 bases and J shed 4 bases, with 9 bases lying between them.